This TCR beta chain was identified during a study of identifying expanded T cells in peripheral blood. A single count supports this clone. This table comes from immunoSEQ multiplex PCR, and its TCRdb copy is limited to in-frame clones, with some not included. Among 130,000 or so clones listed, more than 80% were seen once. Collection occurred without any documented infections or immune events in donors. The specimen sequenced was blood. The TCR was taken from a person aged 18 to 75 in good health.

The CDR3 reads CASSLMKGTEAFF. The CDR3 DNA follows: TGTGCCAGTAGTTTGATGAAGGGCACTGAAGCTTTCTTT. This chain uses TRBV19 with TRBJ1-1; no firm D call. Germline CDR1 and CDR2: LNHDA and SQIVND (reference sequence). V was cut by 5 bases and J by 4 bases, with 11 bases left in between. This CDR3 is built from 13 residues.